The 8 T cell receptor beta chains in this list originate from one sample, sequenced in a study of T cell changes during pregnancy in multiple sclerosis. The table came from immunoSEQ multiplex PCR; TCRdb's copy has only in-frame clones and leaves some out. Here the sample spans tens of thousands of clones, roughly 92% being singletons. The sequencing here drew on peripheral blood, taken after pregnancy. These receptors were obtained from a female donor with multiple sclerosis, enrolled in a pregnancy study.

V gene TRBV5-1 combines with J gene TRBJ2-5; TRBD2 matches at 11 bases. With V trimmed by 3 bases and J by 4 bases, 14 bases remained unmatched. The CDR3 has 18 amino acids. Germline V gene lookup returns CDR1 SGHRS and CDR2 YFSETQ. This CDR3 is CASSSLAGGPSGGETQYF. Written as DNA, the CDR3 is TGCGCCAGCAGCTCTTTAGCGGGAGGGCCCTCGGGTGGAGAGACCCAGTACTTC.

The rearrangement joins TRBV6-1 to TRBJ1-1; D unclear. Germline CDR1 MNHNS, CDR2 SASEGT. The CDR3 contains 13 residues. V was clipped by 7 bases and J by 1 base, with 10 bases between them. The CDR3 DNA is TGTGCCAGCAAACCTATGAAGAACACTGAAGCTTTCTTT. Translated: CASKPMKNTEAFF.

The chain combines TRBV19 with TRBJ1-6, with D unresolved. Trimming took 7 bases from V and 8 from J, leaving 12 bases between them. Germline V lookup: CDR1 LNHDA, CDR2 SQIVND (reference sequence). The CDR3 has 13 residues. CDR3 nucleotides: TGTGCCAGTAACCCAACAGCTTATTCACCCCTCCACTTT. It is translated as CASNPTAYSPLHF.

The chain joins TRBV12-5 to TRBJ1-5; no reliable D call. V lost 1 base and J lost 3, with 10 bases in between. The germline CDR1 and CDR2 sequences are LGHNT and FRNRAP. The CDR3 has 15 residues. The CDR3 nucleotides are TGTGCTAGTGGTTTGGGTGACACGGACAATCAGCCCCAGCATTTT. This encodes CASGLGDTDNQPQHF.

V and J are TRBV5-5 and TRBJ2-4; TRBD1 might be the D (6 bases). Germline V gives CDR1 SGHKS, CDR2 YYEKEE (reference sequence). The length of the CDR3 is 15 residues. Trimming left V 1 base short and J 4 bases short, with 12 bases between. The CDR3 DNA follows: TGTGCCAGCAGCTTGATTGGTGGACAGAAAAACATTCAGTACTTC. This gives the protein CASSLIGGQKNIQYF.

The CDR3 region has the DNA TGTGCCAGCAGTTGGGGGACAGGGAATGAAAAACTGTTTTTT. This gives the protein CASSWGTGNEKLFF. The rearrangement joins TRBV7-9 to TRBJ1-4; TRBD1 matches at 9 bases. V lost 6 bases and J lost 5; bases outside the gene matches: 4. CDR1 is SEHNR and CDR2 is FQNEAQ in the germline V gene (reference sequence). CDR3 length: 14 residues.

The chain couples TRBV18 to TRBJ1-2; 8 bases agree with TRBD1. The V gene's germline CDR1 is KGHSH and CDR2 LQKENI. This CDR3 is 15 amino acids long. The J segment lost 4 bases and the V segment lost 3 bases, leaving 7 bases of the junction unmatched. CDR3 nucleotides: TGTGCCAGCTCACCCCGACCGGACAGGGCCTATGGCTACACCTTC. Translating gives CASSPRPDRAYGYTF.

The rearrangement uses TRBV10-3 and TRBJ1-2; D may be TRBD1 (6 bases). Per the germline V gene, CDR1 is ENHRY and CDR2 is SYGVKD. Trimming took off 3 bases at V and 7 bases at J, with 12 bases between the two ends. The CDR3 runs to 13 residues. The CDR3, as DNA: TGTGCCATCAGTGAAAGGGGGTTCGGTGGCTACACCTTC. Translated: CAISERGFGGYTF.